This T cell receptor (beta chain) originates from a study of immune evolution from preneoplasia to lung adenocarcinoma. The repertoire was sequenced with immunoSEQ multiplex PCR; TCRdb's copy has only in-frame clones and lacks some. The table records 14,000 or so clones, 65% to 90% of them present only once. V was cut by 1 base and J by 6 bases, with 15 bases left in between. The CDR3 is 14 amino acids. Germline-derived CDR1 and CDR2 are GTSNPN and SVGIG (reference sequence). J is TRBJ1-1 and V is TRBV30; D perhaps matches TRBD1 (5 bases). Sequences were obtained from FFPE lung adenocarcinoma in situ tissue. The clonotype was recovered from a donor older than 65 with lung adenocarcinoma. CDR3 DNA sequence: TGTGCCTGGAGTGAGAGGGGAAGTGGGTCTGAAGCTTTCTTT. Residues: CAWSERGSGSEAFF.